One and the same sample provided the 15 T cell receptor beta chains below, sequenced in a study of shared clonotypes between healthy human individuals. Sequencing was performed with immunoSEQ multiplex PCR; in TCRdb, only in-frame clones are kept and a portion is missing. This table has about 2.4 million clones, approximately 93% appearing once. Sequenced: naive CD4+ T cells from PBMCs. The sample's subset: CD45RA+ positively selected. Receptors originate from a man aged 18 to 30 in good health. Some clones in this sample may be carry-over from other donors' samples.

The chain is built from TRBV7-9 and TRBJ2-1, with D unresolved. This CDR3 spans 15 amino acids. Germline-derived CDR1 and CDR2 are SEHNR and FQNEAQ (reference sequence). Trimming stripped 2 bases from V and 0 bases from J, with 8 bases between. CDR3 in DNA: TGTGCCAGCAGCTTAAGGGTAAACTCCTACAATGAGCAGTTCTTC. Amino acids: CASSLRVNSYNEQFF.

The V call is TRBV21-1, the J call TRBJ2-2. TRBV21-1 is a pseudogene. The CDR3 length is 15 residues. Written as DNA, the CDR3 is TGTGCCAGCAGCACCCGAAGGACCTACACCGGGGAGCTGTTTTTT. It is translated as CASSTRRTYTGELFF.

The chain couples TRBV11-2 to TRBJ2-1; D unresolved. The V end lost 5 bases, the J end lost 5 bases, and 4 bases lay between the germline ends. This CDR3 comprises 11 residues. CDR1 and CDR2 (germline): SGHAT, FQNNGV. The CDR3 DNA reads as TGTGCCAGCAGCCAAAACAATGAGCAGTTCTTC. Amino acid sequence: CASSQNNEQFF.

The V gene is TRBV5-6, the J gene TRBJ2-2, with D maybe TRBD2 (5 bases). V lost 4 bases, J lost 2 bases, and 12 bases lay in between. The length of the CDR3 is 15 residues. Germline CDR1 reads SGHDT; CDR2 reads YYEEEE. CDR3 sequence: CASSENGVNTGELFF. DNA for the CDR3: TGTGCCAGCAGCGAAAACGGGGTAAACACCGGGGAGCTGTTTTTT.

V is TRBV11-1 and J is TRBJ2-3; tentatively, D is TRBD2 (5 bases). V was cut by 0 bases and J by 4 bases, with 8 bases left in between. The CDR3 runs to 14 residues. From germline, CDR1 is SGHAT and CDR2 FQDESV (reference sequence). The CDR3, as DNA: TGTGCCAGCAGCTTAGCGGGAGCAGCAGATACGCAGTATTTT. Translation gives CASSLAGAADTQYF.

The CDR3 DNA reads as TGTGCCAGCAGTTACTGGGCGGGACAAGAGACCCAGTACTTC. This encodes CASSYWAGQETQYF. The chain joins TRBV6-6 to TRBJ2-5; D is perhaps TRBD2 (6 bases). Per the germline V gene, CDR1 is MNHNY and CDR2 is SVGAGI (reference sequence). The V end was cut by 1 base, the J end by 2 bases, with 8 bases between. This CDR3 is built from 14 residues.

As regards this clone: In the same sample, other DNA sequences code for this CDR3. The rearrangement uses TRBV18 and TRBJ1-3; D is uncertain. CDR1 and CDR2 (germline): KGHSH, LQKENI. The V end was cut by 3 bases, the J end by 4 bases, with 7 bases between. This CDR3 region has 13 residues. This chain's CDR3 is CASSPMTGNTIYF. CDR3 in DNA: TGTGCCAGCTCACCGATGACAGGAAACACCATATATTTT.

CDR3 in DNA: TGCGCCAGCAGCTGGGCTGTGCAGGGCACCGGGGAGCTGTTTTTT. It yields the protein CASSWAVQGTGELFF. The chain links TRBV5-1 to TRBJ2-2, with D perhaps TRBD1 (5 bases). Germline V CDR1 and CDR2: SGHRS, YFSETQ. The length of the CDR3 is 15 residues. The V end lost 3 bases, the J end lost 4 bases, and 13 bases lay between the germline ends.

The chain combines TRBV7-9 with TRBJ2-1; 8 bases map to TRBD2. CDR1 is SEHNR and CDR2 is FQNEAQ in the germline V gene (reference sequence). The V segment lost 2 bases and the J segment 6 bases; nucleotides outside the gene matches: 6. The CDR3 has 15 amino acids. In DNA, the CDR3 is TGTGCCAGCAGCTTAAGGCTAGCGGGCCCCAATGAGCAGTTCTTC. Translating it yields CASSLRLAGPNEQFF.

V and J are TRBV4-1 and TRBJ1-5; no reliable D call. The germline V gene encodes CDR1 MGHRA and CDR2 YSYEKL. V lost 8 bases and J 0 bases, leaving 14 bases between the germline ends. This CDR3 is built from 15 residues. CDR3 residues: CASRRQVYSNQPQHF. As DNA, the CDR3 is TGCGCCAGCCGACGACAAGTTTATAGCAATCAGCCCCAGCATTTT.

V and J are TRBV15 and TRBJ1-5, with 10 bases aligning to TRBD1. Germline-derived CDR1 and CDR2 are LNHNV and YYDKDF (reference sequence). The CDR3 is made up of 17 amino acids. The trim removed 0 bases at V and 2 bases at J, leaving 4 bases unmatched. The CDR3 coding sequence is TGTGCCACCAGCAGAGATGGGGGGACAGGGGGCAATCAGCCCCAGCATTTT. Translating it yields CATSRDGGTGGNQPQHF.

The count of this clone is one. The chain recombines TRBV28 with TRBJ2-2; the match to TRBD2 covers 7 bases. CDR3 size: 12 residues. Germline CDR1 is MDHEN and CDR2 is SYDVKM. Trimming at V came to 6 bases and at J to 7 bases, leaving 2 bases not matched to a gene. CDR3 region: CASSSGGGELFF. CDR3 coding DNA: TGTGCCAGCAGCTCGGGAGGCGGGGAGCTGTTTTTT.

The chain couples TRBV19 to TRBJ2-4, with D possibly being TRBD1 or TRBD2 (5 bases each). CDR1 and CDR2 from the germline V gene are LNHDA and SQIVND (reference sequence). With 4 bases removed from V and 5 bases from J, the gap between germline ends came to 12 bases. This CDR3 has 14 amino acids. CDR3 residues: CASSTGGGENIQYF. The DNA of the CDR3 is TGTGCCAGTAGTACTGGGGGTGGTGAAAACATTCAGTACTTC.

On this clone itself: Other DNA sequences from this sample encode an identical CDR3 as well. The chain is built from TRBV6-1 and TRBJ2-5; D gene uncertain. Trimming stripped 0 bases from V and 1 base from J, with 6 bases between. The germline V gene has CDR1 MNHNS and CDR2 SASEGT. This CDR3 has 14 amino acids. The CDR3 DNA sequence: TGTGCCAGCAGTGAAGCAACAGTCCAAGAGACCCAGTACTTC. The encoded protein is CASSEATVQETQYF.

J is TRBJ1-2 and V is TRBV6-5; tentatively, D is TRBD1 (5 bases). CDR3 size: 13 residues. CDR1 MNHEY and CDR2 SVGAGI come from the germline V gene. Trimming removed 4 bases from V and 7 bases from J, with 13 bases in between. CDR3 residues: CASSFAGVGGYTF. As DNA, the CDR3 is TGTGCCAGCAGTTTTGCGGGGGTTGGTGGCTACACCTTC.